This T cell receptor beta chain emerged from a study of cytotoxic CD8 clonotypes in ibrutinib-treated CLL. Study details: After treatment lasting a median roughly 12 months, range 6 to 36, response samples were collected. Study-wide points: Higher clonality was seen at ibrutinib response and a return toward baseline at progression.

The germline V gene encodes CDR1 MNHEY and CDR2 SVGAGI. After removal of 6 bases from V and 4 bases from J, the junction contained 6 bases not matched to a gene. The CDR3 is made up of 14 amino acids. Clones were sequenced by immunoSEQ multiplex PCR, and TCRdb holds only the in-frame ones, with some missing. The sample contains about 140,000 clones, approximately 89% of which appear only once. A note on this clone: No antigen is known for it.

This receptor was taken from a human donor with chronic lymphocytic leukemia. The sequences come from PBMCs, collected after 12 months of ibrutinib treatment. The chain combines TRBV6-5 with TRBJ2-7; 10 bases match TRBD1. The CDR3 sequence: CASRKTGGVYEQYF. CDR3 nucleotides: TGTGCCAGCAGGAAGACAGGGGGCGTTTACGAGCAGTACTTC.